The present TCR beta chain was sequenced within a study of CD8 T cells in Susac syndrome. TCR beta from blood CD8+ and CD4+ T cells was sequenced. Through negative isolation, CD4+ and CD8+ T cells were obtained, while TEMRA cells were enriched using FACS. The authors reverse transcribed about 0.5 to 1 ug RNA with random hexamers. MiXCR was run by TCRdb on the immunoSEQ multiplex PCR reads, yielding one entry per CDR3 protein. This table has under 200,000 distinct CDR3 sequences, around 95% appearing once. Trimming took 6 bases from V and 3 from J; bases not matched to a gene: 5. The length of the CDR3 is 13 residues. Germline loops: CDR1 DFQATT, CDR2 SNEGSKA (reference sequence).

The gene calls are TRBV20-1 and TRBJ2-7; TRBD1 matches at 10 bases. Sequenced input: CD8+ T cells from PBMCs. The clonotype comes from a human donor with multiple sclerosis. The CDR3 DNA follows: TGCAGTGCAGCCGGGACAGGGGTCTACGAGCAGTACTTC. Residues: CSAAGTGVYEQYF.